One sample yielded the 23 T cell receptor beta chains listed below, sequenced in a study of blood T cell repertoires in COVID-19. Produced via immunoSEQ multiplex PCR; TCRdb's table is partial and in-frame only. Of 200,000 to 300,000 clones listed, 80% to 90% are singletons. Sequenced: peripheral blood. These receptors were obtained from a middle-aged man who had recovered from COVID-19.

This clone was detected only once. J is TRBJ2-7 and V is TRBV7-2; 13 bases map to TRBD2. Unmatched junction bases numbered 13, after V lost 4 bases and J lost 4 bases. The germline CDR1 and CDR2 sequences are SGHTA and FQGNSA. This CDR3 contains 18 residues. Here the CDR3 reads CASSSRKGPGLAGYEQYF. CDR3 sequence (DNA): TGTGCCAGCAGCTCTAGAAAAGGACCGGGACTAGCGGGATACGAGCAGTACTTC.

The V gene is TRBV4-3, the J gene TRBJ1-1; unclear D gene. Germline loops: CDR1 LGHNA, CDR2 YSLEER. V was clipped by 3 bases and J by 4 bases, with 9 bases between them. This CDR3 is 13 amino acids long. The CDR3 protein is CASSHDRVTEAFF. DNA for the CDR3: TGCGCCAGCAGCCACGATAGAGTCACTGAAGCTTTCTTT.

The V and J genes are TRBV18 and TRBJ2-3, with a possible D match to TRBD2 (5 bases). Germline values: CDR1 KGHSH, CDR2 LQKENI. This CDR3 spans 15 amino acids. Between the trimmed V and J ends, which lost 3 bases and 5 bases, there was a span of 15 bases. The CDR3 DNA sequence: TGTGCCAGCTCACCTCGCCGGGATTCGGGAGATACGCAGTATTTT. This translates into CASSPRRDSGDTQYF.

The chain is built from TRBV6-5 and TRBJ1-5; D perhaps matches TRBD1 (5 bases). The ends were cut back, 0 bases at V and 7 bases at J, with 13 bases in the middle. This CDR3 comprises 15 residues. The germline V gene has CDR1 MNHEY and CDR2 SVGAGI. The chain's CDR3 is CASSYSGGGGQPQHF. CDR3 bases: TGTGCCAGCAGTTACTCGGGGGGGGGAGGACAGCCCCAGCATTTT.

This clone was observed a handful of times. CDR3 nucleotides: TGTGCCAGCAGCTTTCCGGGACTAGCGGGATCCGCAAGCATTCAGTACTTC. Its translation: CASSFPGLAGSASIQYF. V is TRBV7-2 and J is TRBJ2-4, with TRBD2 matching over 13 bases. The CDR3 runs to 17 residues. Trimming took 3 bases from V and 9 from J; bases not matched to a gene: 11. The germline V gene encodes CDR1 SGHTA and CDR2 FQGNSA. The full variable domain, in which reference TRBV7-2 and TRBJ2-4 provide the parts outside the CDR3, is GAGVSQSPSNKVTEKGKDVELRCDPISGHTALYWYRQSLGQGLEFLIYFQGNSAPDKSGLPSDRFSAERTGGSVSTLTIQRTQQEDSAVYLCASSFPGLAGSASIQYFGAGTRLSVL.

The CDR3 reads CASRHTETVNVLTF. The CDR3, as DNA: TGTGCCAGCAGACACACTGAGACAGTCAACGTCCTGACTTTC. V and J are TRBV6-1 and TRBJ2-6; D may be TRBD1 (5 bases). The length of the CDR3 is 14 residues. V was clipped by 6 bases and J by 9 bases, with 15 bases between them. Germline values: CDR1 MNHNS, CDR2 SASEGT.

The chain couples TRBV7-2 to TRBJ1-6, with D possibly being TRBD1 (5 bases). CDR1 SGHTA and CDR2 FQGNSA come from the germline V gene. With 5 bases removed from V and 7 bases from J, the gap between germline ends came to 15 bases. The CDR3 length is 15 residues. CDR3 sequence reads: CASSAFSRGNSPLHF. CDR3 nucleotides: TGTGCCAGCAGCGCCTTTAGCCGGGGGAATTCACCCCTCCACTTT.

This sequence joins TRBV5-1 and TRBJ2-3, with TRBD1 matching over 7 bases. CDR1 SGHRS and CDR2 YFSETQ come from the germline V gene. Trimming removed 6 bases from V and 2 bases from J; junction bases left unmatched: 9. The CDR3 spans 15 residues. The CDR3 reads CASTTGTDSTDTQYF. In DNA form, the CDR3 reads TGCGCCAGCACCACCGGGACAGATTCCACAGATACGCAGTATTTT.

This chain joins TRBV2 and TRBJ2-7, with 8 positions matching TRBD1. Germline V lookup: CDR1 SNHLY, CDR2 FYNNEI. The CDR3 is made up of 13 amino acids. The J segment lost 7 bases and the V segment lost 6 bases, leaving 8 bases of the junction unmatched. This chain's CDR3 is CASSQDRVREQYF. As DNA, the CDR3 is TGTGCCAGCAGCCAGGACAGGGTGAGGGAGCAGTACTTC.

This clone came up once. The chain recombines TRBV19 with TRBJ1-2; tentative D call: TRBD1 (6 bases). Trimming shortened V by 8 bases and J by 4 bases, and 11 bases separated the two germline ends. Germline CDR1 reads LNHDA; CDR2 reads SQIVND (reference sequence). CDR3 size: 12 residues. CDR3 loop: CASEGQLYGYTF. The CDR3 coding sequence is TGTGCCAGTGAAGGACAGCTCTATGGCTACACCTTC.

The chain joins TRBV2 to TRBJ1-1; 8 positions agree with TRBD1. The germline V gene has CDR1 SNHLY and CDR2 FYNNEI. V shed 6 bases and J 4 bases; nucleotides not matched to a gene: 7. The CDR3 has 14 amino acids. The CDR3 is CASRDRTGGTEAFF. The CDR3 nucleotides are TGTGCCAGCAGAGACCGAACAGGGGGCACTGAAGCTTTCTTT.

The chain combines TRBV19 with TRBJ2-5; D might be TRBD2 (6 bases). V lost 0 bases to trimming and J lost 9 bases, with 8 bases between them. Germline assignment: CDR1 LNHDA and CDR2 SQIVND (reference sequence). The CDR3 loop spans 12 amino acids. CDR3 amino acids: CASSIESGAQYF. DNA for the CDR3: TGTGCCAGTAGTATAGAGTCGGGGGCCCAGTACTTC.

This clone occurred many times. The gene calls are TRBV6-5 and TRBJ1-2; D may be TRBD1 (5 bases). The V end lost 2 bases, the J end lost 7 bases, and 11 bases lay between the germline ends. This CDR3 spans 13 amino acids. Germline V gene sequence: CDR1 MNHEY, CDR2 SVGAGI. CDR3 protein: CASSYTPRVGYTF. CDR3 nucleotide sequence: TGTGCCAGCAGTTACACCCCCAGGGTTGGCTACACCTTC.

V usage is TRBV5-4 and J usage is TRBJ1-4; tentatively, D is TRBD1 (6 bases). The germline V and J ends were trimmed by 7 bases and 3 bases, with 19 bases remaining between them. CDR1 is SGHNT and CDR2 is YYREEE in the germline V gene (reference sequence). The CDR3 extends over 16 amino acids. In nucleotides, the CDR3 is TGTGCCAGCTTACCACAGGGTGTGAGGGCTAATGAAAAACTGTTTTTT. It yields the protein CASLPQGVRANEKLFF.

V gene TRBV12-3 or TRBV12-4 combines with J gene TRBJ1-2, with TRBD1 as a possible D gene (5 bases). V was trimmed by 3 bases and J by 6 bases, leaving 8 bases between them. The CDR3 runs to 12 residues. Here the CDR3 reads CASSLQGDGYTF. The CDR3 DNA sequence: TGTGCCAGCAGTTTGCAGGGCGATGGCTACACCTTC.

The chain combines TRBV7-2 with TRBJ2-7, with 9 bases matching TRBD2. The germline CDR1 and CDR2 sequences are SGHTA and FQGNSA. This CDR3 has 18 residues. V was clipped by 5 bases and J by 0 bases; unmatched bases: 14. DNA of the CDR3: TGTGCCAGCAGCCTAAAGACTAGCGGAGCCTCGTACTCCTACGAGCAGTACTTC. As protein: CASSLKTSGASYSYEQYF. Using reference TRBV7-2 and TRBJ2-7 for the parts outside the CDR3, the full variable domain is GAGVSQSPSNKVTEKGKDVELRCDPISGHTALYWYRQSLGQGLEFLIYFQGNSAPDKSGLPSDRFSAERTGGSVSTLTIQRTQQEDSAVYLCASSLKTSGASYSYEQYFGPGTRLTVT.

The rearrangement links TRBV3-1 (or the pseudogene TRBV3-2) to TRBJ2-7, with TRBD2 matching 8 bases. This CDR3 comprises 14 residues. Per the germline V gene, CDR1 is LGHDT and CDR2 is YNNKEL (reference sequence). The J segment lost 1 base and the V segment lost 8 bases, leaving 7 bases of the junction unmatched. CDR3 DNA: TGTGCCAGCTCATGGGCGGGAGGTTCCTACGAGCAGTACTTC. This translates into CASSWAGGSYEQYF.

The gene calls are TRBV4-3 and TRBJ2-2; D is perhaps TRBD2 (5 bases). Between the trimmed V and J ends, which lost 1 base and 7 bases, there was a span of 22 bases. Germline V lookup: CDR1 LGHNA, CDR2 YSLEER. The CDR3 is 18 amino acids. CDR3 sequence (DNA): TGCGCCAGCAGCCAAGGGGGTGGAATCAGCGGTAGTCACGGGGAGCTGTTTTTT. Translating gives CASSQGGGISGSHGELFF.

A few counts support this clone. The chain recombines TRBV5-1 with TRBJ2-5, with D possibly TRBD1 on 6 matching bases. Trimming took 7 bases from V and 5 from J, leaving 18 bases between them. Germline loops: CDR1 SGHRS, CDR2 YFSETQ. This CDR3 contains 14 residues. CDR3 DNA sequence: TGCGCCAGCCGCACAGGGACCACAGGGGAGACCCAGTACTTC. Protein product: CASRTGTTGETQYF. The complete variable domain, with remaining parts taken from reference TRBV5-1 and TRBJ2-5, reads KAGVTQTPRYLIKTRGQQVTLSCSPISGHRSVSWYQQTPGQGLQFLFEYFSETQRNKGNFPGRFSGRQFSNSRSEMNVSTLELGDSALYLCASRTGTTGETQYFGPGTRLLVL.

The V call is TRBV15, the J call TRBJ1-1; no reliable D call. Germline V gene lookup returns CDR1 LNHNV and CDR2 YYDKDF (reference sequence). V lost 0 bases and J 1 base, leaving 12 bases between the germline ends. The CDR3 has 16 amino acids. As DNA, the CDR3 is TGTGCCACCAGCAGAGATAGACGGGTCTCGAACACTGAAGCTTTCTTT. Translation gives CATSRDRRVSNTEAFF.

The rearrangement links TRBV6-6 to TRBJ2-3, with TRBD2 matching 8 bases. V lost 5 bases and J lost 6; bases outside the gene matches: 13. In germline, CDR1 is MNHNY, CDR2 SVGAGI (reference sequence). This CDR3 region has 16 residues. CDR3 DNA: TGTGCCAGCAGTAAGAGCGGGGGTGGCCATCTGGATACGCAGTATTTT. This translates into CASSKSGGGHLDTQYF.

There are a few counts of this clone. The chain recombines TRBV27 with TRBJ1-4; 8 bases match TRBD1. The germline CDR1 and CDR2 sequences are MNHEY and SMNVEV (reference sequence). V was clipped by 8 bases and J by 0 bases; unmatched bases: 5. CDR3 length equals 15 residues. The CDR3, as DNA: TGTGCCAGCGGGACAGGTGATGCAACTAATGAAAAACTGTTTTTT. This translates into CASGTGDATNEKLFF.

In DNA form, the CDR3 reads TGTGCCAGCAGTGACTCGGGGAGCAAGCAGTTCTTC. Protein sequence: CASSDSGSKQFF. The chain joins TRBV6-4 to TRBJ2-1; weak D call: TRBD2 (5 bases). CDR1 and CDR2 from the germline V gene are MRHNA and SNTAGT. The CDR3 is 12 amino acids. Deletions cut 0 bases from V and 11 bases from J, with 8 bases between.